A selection of T cell receptor beta chains follows, all from one sample in a study of T cells of healthy individuals. MiXCR, applied by TCRdb to the 5' RACE reads, yields one record per CDR3 protein. The sample lists about 82,000 distinct CDR3 sequences, about 5% seen once, with about 7.5% in the top ten. The receptors originated from a female donor in good health. The CDR3 runs from the conserved cysteine through the conserved F or W. D genes are given only for firm matches. Only part of the rows carry a size: once, few, many, or a class if the clone is expanded.

TRBV5-1	many	TRBD1	TRBJ2-5	CASSTGQQETQYF	TGCGCCAGCAGCACGGGACAGCAAGAGACCCAGTACTTC
TRBV5-1	few	.	TRBJ2-1	CASSLTGFRDNEQFF	TGCGCCAGCAGCTTGACAGGGTTTCGGGACAATGAGCAGTTCTTC
TRBV4-1	many	.	TRBJ2-2	CASSQGTVNTGELFF	TGCGCCAGCAGCCAAGGAACTGTGAACACCGGGGAGCTGTTTTTT
TRBV6-4	.	TRBD1	TRBJ2-1	CASSATPGGQGGDEQFF	TGTGCCAGCAGTGCCACCCCAGGCGGACAGGGGGGGGATGAGCAGTTCTTC
TRBV28	many	TRBD1	TRBJ2-7	CASRPRQGQGTQPYEQYF	TGTGCCAGCAGACCAAGACAAGGACAGGGCACCCAACCCTACGAGCAGTACTTC
TRBV25-1	many	TRBD2	TRBJ2-5	CASSESGTSGSRETQYF	TGTGCCAGCAGTGAATCGGGGACTAGCGGGAGTAGAGAGACCCAGTACTTC
TRBV7-2	many	.	TRBJ2-3	CASSNPSTEHVDTQYF	TGTGCCAGCAGCAATCCTTCTACAGAGCACGTGGATACGCAGTATTTT
TRBV7-2	many	.	TRBJ2-3	CASSLVLGIETDTQYF	TGTGCCAGCAGCTTAGTGTTAGGCATAGAGACAGATACGCAGTATTTT
TRBV4-1	few	TRBD2	TRBJ2-1	CASSGTSGTYNEQFF	TGCGCCAGCAGCGGGACTAGCGGGACCTACAATGAGCAGTTCTTC
TRBV27	.	.	TRBJ1-4	CASSIQSTNEKLFF	TGTGCCAGCAGTATACAGTCGACTAATGAAAAACTGTTTTTT
TRBV27	many	.	TRBJ2-7	CASSLKVGYEQYF	TGTGCCAGCAGTTTAAAGGTGGGGTACGAGCAGTACTTC
TRBV24-1	.	.	TRBJ1-5	CATSDSGSPNQPQHF	TGTGCCACCAGTGACTCCGGCAGCCCCAATCAGCCCCAGCATTTT
TRBV11-2	many	.	TRBJ2-1	CASSTLRGTNNEQFF	TGTGCCAGCAGCACCCTAAGGGGGACCAACAATGAGCAGTTCTTC
TRBV7-9	.	TRBD2	TRBJ2-7	CASSFSGRDYEQYF	TGTGCCAGCAGTTTTAGCGGGAGGGACTACGAGCAGTACTTC
TRBV29-1	.	.	TRBJ2-3	CSFRLGYRGTDTQYF	TGCAGCTTCCGCTTGGGGTACAGGGGCACAGATACGCAGTATTTT
TRBV30	few	.	TRBJ2-1	CAWSVGPGSSYNEQFF	TGTGCCTGGAGTGTGGGGCCGGGGAGCTCCTACAATGAGCAGTTCTTC
TRBV5-5	.	TRBD1	TRBJ2-7	CASSIAGTGAYEQYF	TGTGCCAGCAGCATAGCCGGGACAGGGGCCTACGAGCAGTACTTC
TRBV3-1	many	.	TRBJ2-7	CASSQVLTGAYEQYF	TGTGCCAGCAGCCAAGTGCTCACTGGGGCCTACGAGCAGTACTTC